The clone carrying this T cell receptor beta chain was recorded a few times. Its specificity is unknown. TCRdb processed the 5' RACE reads anew with MiXCR; each CDR3 protein has one entry. The sample holds about 9,300 distinct CDR3 sequences, around 6.6% seen once. Germline CDR1 reads GTSNPN; CDR2 reads SVGIG (reference sequence). This CDR3 contains 11 residues. V was clipped by 0 bases and J by 2 bases, with 2 bases between them. These data come from a study of spatial heterogeneity in lung cancer. Time point described: sample taken at primary tumor resection. No cell sorting; template was whole RNA from tumor, lung tissue or PBMC. Study-wide points: Higher tumor mutation counts went along with higher counts of expanded intratumoral alpha and beta TCRs.

The chain couples TRBV30 to TRBJ2-7; unclear D gene. The starting material was lung tumor tissue, obtained at surgery. This TCR derives from a male donor with early-stage non-small cell lung cancer. CDR3 loop: CAWSVPYEQYF. The CDR3, as DNA: TGTGCCTGGAGTGTACCCTACGAGCAGTACTTC.